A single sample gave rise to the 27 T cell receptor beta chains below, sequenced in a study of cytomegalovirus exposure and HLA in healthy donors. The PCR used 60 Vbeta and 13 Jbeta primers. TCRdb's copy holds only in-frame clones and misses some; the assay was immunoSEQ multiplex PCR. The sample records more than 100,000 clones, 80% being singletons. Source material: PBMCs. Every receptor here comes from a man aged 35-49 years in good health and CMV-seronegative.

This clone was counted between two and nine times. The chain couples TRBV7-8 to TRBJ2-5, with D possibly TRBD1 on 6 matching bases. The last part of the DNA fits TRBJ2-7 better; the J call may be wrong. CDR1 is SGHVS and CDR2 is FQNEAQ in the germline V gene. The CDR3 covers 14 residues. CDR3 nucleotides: TGTGCCAGCAGCCCGACGACAGGACCCTACGAGCAGTACTTC. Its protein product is CASSPTTGPYEQYF.

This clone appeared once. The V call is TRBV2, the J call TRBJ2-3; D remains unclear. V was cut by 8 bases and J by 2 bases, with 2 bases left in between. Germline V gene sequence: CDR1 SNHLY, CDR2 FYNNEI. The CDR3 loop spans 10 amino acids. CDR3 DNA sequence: TGTGCCAGCTACACAGATACGCAGTATTTT. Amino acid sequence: CASYTDTQYF.

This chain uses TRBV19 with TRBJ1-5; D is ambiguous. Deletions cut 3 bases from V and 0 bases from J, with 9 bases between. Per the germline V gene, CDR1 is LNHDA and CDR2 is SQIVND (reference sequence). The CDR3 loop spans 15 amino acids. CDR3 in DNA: TGTGCCAGTAGTATGTCGGGTTATAGCAATCAGCCCCAGCATTTT. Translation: CASSMSGYSNQPQHF.

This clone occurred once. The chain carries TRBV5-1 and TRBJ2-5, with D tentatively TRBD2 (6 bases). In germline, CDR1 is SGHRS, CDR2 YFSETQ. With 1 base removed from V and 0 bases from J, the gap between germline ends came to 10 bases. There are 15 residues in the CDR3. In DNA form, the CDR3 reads TGCGCCAGCAGCTTGCCGCGGGACGACCAAGAGACCCAGTACTTC. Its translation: CASSLPRDDQETQYF.

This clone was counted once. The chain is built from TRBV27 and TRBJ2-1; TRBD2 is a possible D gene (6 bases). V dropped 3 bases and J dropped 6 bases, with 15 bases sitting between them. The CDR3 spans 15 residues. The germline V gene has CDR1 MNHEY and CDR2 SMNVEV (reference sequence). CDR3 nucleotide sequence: TGTGCCAGCAGTTTGGGAGGCCTCTTTGGCAATGAGCAGTTCTTC. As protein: CASSLGGLFGNEQFF.

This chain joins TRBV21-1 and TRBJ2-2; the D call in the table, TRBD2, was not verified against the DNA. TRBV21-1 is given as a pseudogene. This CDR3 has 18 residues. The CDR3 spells CASSKDGRRGWGTGELFF. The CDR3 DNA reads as TGTGCCAGCAGCAAAGACGGCCGGCGGGGGTGGGGCACCGGGGAGCTGTTTTTT.

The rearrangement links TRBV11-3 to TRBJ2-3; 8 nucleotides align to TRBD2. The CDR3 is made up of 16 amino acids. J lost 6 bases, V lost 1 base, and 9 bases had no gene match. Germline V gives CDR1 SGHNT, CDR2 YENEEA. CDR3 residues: CASSLGVAGWSDTQYF. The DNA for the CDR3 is TGTGCCAGCAGCTTAGGTGTAGCGGGATGGTCGGATACGCAGTATTTT.

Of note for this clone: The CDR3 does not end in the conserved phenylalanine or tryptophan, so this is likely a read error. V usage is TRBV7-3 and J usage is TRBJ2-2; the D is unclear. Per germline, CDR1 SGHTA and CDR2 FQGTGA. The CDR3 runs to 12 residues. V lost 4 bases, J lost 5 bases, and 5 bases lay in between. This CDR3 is CASSSYTGELFV. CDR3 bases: TGTGCCAGCAGCTCCTATACCGGGGAGCTGTTTGTT.

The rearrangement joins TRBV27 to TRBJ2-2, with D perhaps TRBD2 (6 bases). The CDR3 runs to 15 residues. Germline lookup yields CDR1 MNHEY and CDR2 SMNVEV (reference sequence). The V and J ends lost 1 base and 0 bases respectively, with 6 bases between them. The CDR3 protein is CASSLLAANTGELFF. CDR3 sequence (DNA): TGTGCCAGCAGTTTATTAGCGGCGAACACCGGGGAGCTGTTTTTT.

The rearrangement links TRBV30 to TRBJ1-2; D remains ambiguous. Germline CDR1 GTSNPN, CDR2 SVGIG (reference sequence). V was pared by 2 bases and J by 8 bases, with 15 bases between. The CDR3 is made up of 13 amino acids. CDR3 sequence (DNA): TGTGCCTGGAGTAACGAGGCTGTCTCAGGCTACACCTTC. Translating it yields CAWSNEAVSGYTF.

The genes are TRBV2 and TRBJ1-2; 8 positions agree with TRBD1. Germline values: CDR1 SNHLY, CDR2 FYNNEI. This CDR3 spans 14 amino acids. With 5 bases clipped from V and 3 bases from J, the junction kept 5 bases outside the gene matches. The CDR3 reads CASSIQGADYGYTF. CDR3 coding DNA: TGTGCCAGCAGTATTCAGGGGGCGGACTATGGCTACACCTTC.

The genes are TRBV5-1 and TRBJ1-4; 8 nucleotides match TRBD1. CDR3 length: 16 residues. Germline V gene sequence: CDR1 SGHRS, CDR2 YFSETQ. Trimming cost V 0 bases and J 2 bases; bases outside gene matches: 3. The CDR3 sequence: CASSLAQGGTNEKLFF. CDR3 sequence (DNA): TGCGCCAGCAGCTTGGCACAGGGGGGCACTAATGAAAAACTGTTTTTT.

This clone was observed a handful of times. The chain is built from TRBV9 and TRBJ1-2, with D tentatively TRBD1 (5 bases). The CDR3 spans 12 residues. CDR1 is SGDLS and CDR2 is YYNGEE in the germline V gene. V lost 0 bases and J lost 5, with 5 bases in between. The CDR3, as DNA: TGTGCCAGCAGCGTAGCAGGGTATGGCTACACCTTC. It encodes CASSVAGYGYTF.

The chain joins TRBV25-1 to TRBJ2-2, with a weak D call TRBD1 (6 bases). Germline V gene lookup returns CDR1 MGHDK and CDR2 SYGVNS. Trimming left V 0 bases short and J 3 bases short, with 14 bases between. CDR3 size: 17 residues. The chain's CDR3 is CASSEYNRAPYTGELFF. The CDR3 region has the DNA TGTGCCAGCAGTGAATATAACAGGGCCCCTTACACCGGGGAGCTGTTTTTT.

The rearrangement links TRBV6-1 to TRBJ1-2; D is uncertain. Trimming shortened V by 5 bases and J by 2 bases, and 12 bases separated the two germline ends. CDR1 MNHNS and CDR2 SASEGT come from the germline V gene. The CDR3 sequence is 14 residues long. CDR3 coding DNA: TGTGCCAGCAGTTTGGGCGAAAGGAACTATGGCTACACCTTC. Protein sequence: CASSLGERNYGYTF.

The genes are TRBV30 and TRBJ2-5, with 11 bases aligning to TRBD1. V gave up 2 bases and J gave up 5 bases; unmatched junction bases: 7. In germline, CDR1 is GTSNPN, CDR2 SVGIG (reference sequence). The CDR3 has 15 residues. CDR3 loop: CAWSLSDRGRETQYF. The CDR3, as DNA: TGTGCCTGGAGTCTCTCGGACAGGGGGCGGGAGACCCAGTACTTC.

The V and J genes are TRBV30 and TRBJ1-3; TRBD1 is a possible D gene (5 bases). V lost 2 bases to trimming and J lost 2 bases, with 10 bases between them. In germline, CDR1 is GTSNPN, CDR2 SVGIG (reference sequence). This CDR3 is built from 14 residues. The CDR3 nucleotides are TGTGCCTGGAGTAGAGGCAGGGCTGGAAACACCATATATTTT. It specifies CAWSRGRAGNTIYF.

CDR3 nucleotide sequence: TGTGCCAGCAGCGAGGCGACAGGTTCGGGGGAGCAGTACTTC. Its translation is CASSEATGSGEQYF. The V gene is TRBV5-4, the J gene TRBJ2-7, with D perhaps matching TRBD1 (6 bases). The V end lost 4 bases, the J end lost 7 bases, and 18 bases lay between the germline ends. The CDR3 is 14 residues long. The germline V gene has CDR1 SGHNT and CDR2 YYREEE (reference sequence).

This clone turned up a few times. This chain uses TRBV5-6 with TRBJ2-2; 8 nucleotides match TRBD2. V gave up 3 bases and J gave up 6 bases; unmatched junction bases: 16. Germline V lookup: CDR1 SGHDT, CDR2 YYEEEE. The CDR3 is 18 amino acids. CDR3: CASSSVDTSGGAAGELFF. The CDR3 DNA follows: TGTGCCAGCAGCTCAGTTGACACCTCCGGGGGGGCCGCCGGGGAGCTGTTTTTT.

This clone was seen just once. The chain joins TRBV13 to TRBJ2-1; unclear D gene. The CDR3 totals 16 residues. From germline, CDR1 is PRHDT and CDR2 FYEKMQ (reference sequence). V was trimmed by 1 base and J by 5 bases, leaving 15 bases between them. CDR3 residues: CASSLDPGTMNNEQFF. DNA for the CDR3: TGTGCCAGCAGCTTAGATCCTGGTACTATGAACAATGAGCAGTTCTTC.

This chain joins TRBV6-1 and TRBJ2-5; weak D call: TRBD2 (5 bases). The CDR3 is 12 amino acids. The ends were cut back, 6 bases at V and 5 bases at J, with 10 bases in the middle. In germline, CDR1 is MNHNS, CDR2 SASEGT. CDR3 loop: CASSGDGETQYF. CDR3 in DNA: TGTGCCAGCAGCGGGGATGGGGAGACCCAGTACTTC.

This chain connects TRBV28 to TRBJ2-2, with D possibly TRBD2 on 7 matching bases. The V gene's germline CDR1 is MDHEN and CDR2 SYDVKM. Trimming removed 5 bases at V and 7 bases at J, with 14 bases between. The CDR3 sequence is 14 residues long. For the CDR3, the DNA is TGTGCCAGCAGTGAGGGAGGGGGTGTCGGGGAGCTGTTTTTT. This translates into CASSEGGGVGELFF.

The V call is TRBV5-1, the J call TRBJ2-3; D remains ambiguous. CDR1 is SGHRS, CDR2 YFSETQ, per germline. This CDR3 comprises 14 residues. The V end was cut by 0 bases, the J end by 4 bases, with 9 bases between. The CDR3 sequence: CASSLVIAADTQYF. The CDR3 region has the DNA TGCGCCAGCAGCTTGGTGATAGCCGCAGATACGCAGTATTTT.

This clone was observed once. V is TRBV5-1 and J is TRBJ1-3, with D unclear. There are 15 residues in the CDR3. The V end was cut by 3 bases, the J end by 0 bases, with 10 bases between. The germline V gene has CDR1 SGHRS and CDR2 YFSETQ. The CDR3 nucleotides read TGCGCCAGCAGCTGGAGCGGCAGCTCTGGAAACACCATATATTTT. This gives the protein CASSWSGSSGNTIYF.

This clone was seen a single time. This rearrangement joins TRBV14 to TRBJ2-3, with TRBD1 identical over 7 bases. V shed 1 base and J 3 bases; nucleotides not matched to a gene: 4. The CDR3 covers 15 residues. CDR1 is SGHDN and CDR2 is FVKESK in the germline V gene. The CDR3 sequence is CASSQGQGSTDTQYF. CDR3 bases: TGTGCCAGCAGCCAAGGACAGGGCAGTACAGATACGCAGTATTTT.

Written as DNA, the CDR3 is TGTGCCAGCAGCTTGGGTGGGCAGGGGTTTGGCTACACCTTC. As protein: CASSLGGQGFGYTF. This sequence joins TRBV5-5 and TRBJ1-2, with D perhaps TRBD1 (6 bases). Germline CDR1 SGHKS, CDR2 YYEKEE (reference sequence). V was cut by 0 bases and J by 7 bases, with 13 bases left in between. This CDR3 has 14 amino acids.

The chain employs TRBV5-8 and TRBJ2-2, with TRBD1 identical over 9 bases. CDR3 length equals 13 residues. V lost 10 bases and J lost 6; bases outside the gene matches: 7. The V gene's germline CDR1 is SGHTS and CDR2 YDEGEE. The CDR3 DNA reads TGTGCCGAAAGGGACAGGGACCCCGGGGAGCTGTTTTTT. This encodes CAERDRDPGELFF.